Reported below is one T cell receptor beta chain. What it recognizes is unknown. The data were obtained in a study of cytomegalovirus exposure and HLA in healthy donors. Findings and caveats of the study: Researchers reported from a later analysis that most CMV-associated TCR beta chains appeared HLA-restricted. The authors considered a cluster of highly shared sequence variants likely to be a sequencing artifact.

The CDR3 runs 13 residues. Trimming removed 5 bases at V and 1 base at J, with 9 bases between. Per the germline V gene, CDR1 is SGHRS and CDR2 is YFSETQ. 13 Jbeta primers and 60 Vbeta primers were used for the PCR. Sequenced by immunoSEQ multiplex PCR; TCRdb stores in-frame clones only, minus some. The sample holds fewer than 75,000 clones, around four fifths seen once. The TCR comes from a woman between 25 and 40 years old in good health and CMV-seronegative. Sequences were obtained from PBMCs. This rearrangement joins TRBV5-1 to TRBJ1-1; D gene ambiguous. The DNA for the CDR3 is TGCGCCAGCAGTCTCGAACAGAACACTGAAGCTTTCTTT. Translating gives CASSLEQNTEAFF.